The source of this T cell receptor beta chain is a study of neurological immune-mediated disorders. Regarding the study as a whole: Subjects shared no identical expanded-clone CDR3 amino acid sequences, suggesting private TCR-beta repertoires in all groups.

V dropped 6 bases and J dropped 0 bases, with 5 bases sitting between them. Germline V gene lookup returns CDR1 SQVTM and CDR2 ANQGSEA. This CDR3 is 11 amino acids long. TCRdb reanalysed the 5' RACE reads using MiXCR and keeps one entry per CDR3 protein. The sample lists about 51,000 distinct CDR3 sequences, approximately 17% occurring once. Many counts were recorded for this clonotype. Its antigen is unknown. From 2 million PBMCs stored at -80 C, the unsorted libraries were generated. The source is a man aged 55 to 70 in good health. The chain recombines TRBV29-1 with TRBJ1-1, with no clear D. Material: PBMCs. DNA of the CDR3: TGCAGCGTCAATTTGAACACTGAAGCTTTCTTT. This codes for CSVNLNTEAFF. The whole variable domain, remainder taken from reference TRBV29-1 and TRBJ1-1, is SAVISQKPSRDICQRGTSLTIQCQVDSQVTMMFWYRQQPGQSLTLIATANQGSEATYESGFVIDKFPISRPNLTFSTLTVSNMSPEDSSIYLCSVNLNTEAFFGQGTRLTVV.